A selection of T cell receptor beta chains follows, all from one sample in a study of T cell responses to AZD1222 COVID-19 vaccine. Sequencing used immunoSEQ multiplex PCR; TCRdb keeps in-frame clones, though not all of them. The table lists over 110,000 clones, 92% of them singletons, with about 3% in the top ten. Sequencing was performed on peripheral blood, taken on day 0 of AZD1222 vaccination. These receptors were taken from an adult in good health. Each CDR3 is given with its conserved first and last residue. D genes are given only for firm matches. Size is stated for part of the rows, as once, few or many counts, or as a class when the clone is expanded.

abundance | d_gene | j_gene | v_gene | CDR3aa | CDR3nt
- | - | TRBJ1-5 | TRBV7-9 | CASSLVYWNQPQHF | TGTGCCAGCAGCTTAGTGTACTGGAATCAGCCCCAGCATTTT
- | - | TRBJ1-4 | TRBV3-1/TRBV3-2 | CASSYQPGATNEKLFF | TGTGCCAGCAGCTACCAACCAGGGGCCACTAATGAAAAACTGTTTTTT
- | - | TRBJ1-2 | TRBV18 | CASSPGQDYGYTF | TGTGCCAGCTCACCAGGGCAGGACTATGGCTACACCTTC
- | TRBD2 | TRBJ2-1 | TRBV5-4 | CASSLPVAGEYDEQFF | TGTGCCAGCAGCCTTCCCGTAGCGGGAGAATACGATGAGCAGTTCTTC
- | - | TRBJ1-1 | TRBV24-1 | CATRGKVGTEAFF | TGTGCCACCAGGGGTAAGGTGGGAACTGAAGCTTTCTTT
- | TRBD2 | TRBJ2-1 | TRBV6-5 | CASGGRNGNEQFF | TGTGCCAGCGGCGGGAGGAACGGTAATGAGCAGTTCTTC
- | TRBD2 | TRBJ2-5 | TRBV6-2/TRBV6-3 | CASSYRAAGGPFQETQYF | TGTGCCAGCAGTTACCGGGCAGCGGGAGGGCCTTTCCAAGAGACCCAGTACTTC
- | - | TRBJ2-7 | TRBV4-1 | CASSQDKGPYEQYF | TGCGCCAGCAGCCAAGACAAGGGGCCCTACGAGCAGTACTTC
- | - | TRBJ2-1 | TRBV9 | CASSPQGELFNNEQFF | TGTGCCAGCAGCCCTCAAGGAGAACTATTCAACAATGAGCAGTTCTTC
- | - | TRBJ1-6 | TRBV21-1 | CASSGEGQSHRNSPLHF | TGTGCCAGCAGCGGCGAAGGACAGAGCCACCGCAATTCACCCCTCCACTTT
- | - | TRBJ1-4 | TRBV6-4 | CASSHTGNHNEKLFF | TGTGCCAGCAGTCACACAGGGAACCATAATGAAAAACTGTTTTTT
- | - | TRBJ1-4 | TRBV30 | CAWSAPPGNEKLFF | TGTGCCTGGAGCGCCCCCCCAGGGAATGAAAAACTGTTTTTT
- | - | TRBJ1-6 | TRBV11-3 | CASSLGGNSPLHF | TGTGCCAGCAGCTTAGGCGGGAATTCACCCCTCCACTTT
- | - | TRBJ2-7 | TRBV28 | CASSPRSGGPYEQYF | TGTGCCAGCAGCCCTCGGTCAGGAGGGCCCTACGAGCAGTACTTC
- | TRBD1 | TRBJ2-7 | TRBV7-9 | CASSSGQGYFYEQYF | TGTGCCAGCAGCTCGGGACAGGGGTATTTTTACGAGCAGTACTTC
- | - | TRBJ2-7 | TRBV7-8 | CASSLGSRDYEQYF | TGCGCCAGCAGCCTTGGTTCTAGAGACTACGAGCAGTACTTC
- | TRBD1 | TRBJ2-7 | TRBV20-1 | CSASPRQGVYEQYF | TGCAGTGCTAGTCCCCGACAGGGGGTATACGAGCAGTACTTC
- | TRBD2 | TRBJ2-5 | TRBV6-4 | CASSERGLAVTSQETQYF | TGTGCCAGCTCAGAGCGGGGACTAGCGGTAACCAGCCAAGAGACCCAGTACTTC
- | TRBD2 | TRBJ2-7 | TRBV28 | CASSLSPLTSGNYEQYF | TGTGCCAGCAGTTTATCGCCCCTGACTAGCGGGAATTACGAGCAGTACTTC
- | TRBD2 | TRBJ2-7 | TRBV4-1 | CASSQVGRAYEQYF | TGCGCCAGCAGCCAAGTCGGGAGGGCCTACGAGCAGTACTTC
- | - | TRBJ1-1 | TRBV25-1 | CASTGPMNTEAFF | TGTGCCAGTACAGGGCCGATGAACACTGAAGCTTTCTTT
- | - | TRBJ2-5 | TRBV11-3 | CASSLTEETQYF | TGTGCCAGCAGCTTGACGGAAGAGACCCAGTACTTC
once | - | TRBJ1-2 | TRBV28 | CASKPQGGAYGYTF | TGTGCCAGCAAACCTCAGGGAGGGGCCTATGGCTACACCTTC
- | - | TRBJ2-7 | TRBV28 | CATLQSYEQYF | TGTGCCACCTTACAGAGTTACGAGCAGTACTTC